Below, 4 T cell receptor beta chains from the same sample are listed, as sequenced in a study of blood T cell repertoires in COVID-19. The data were produced by immunoSEQ multiplex PCR, yet TCRdb's version contains in-frame clones alone and is incomplete. The sample includes about 73,000 clones, roughly three quarters of them seen just once. Sequenced sample: peripheral blood. The receptors were sampled from a man in his 70s with COVID-19, enrolled during active disease.

The rearrangement joins TRBV6-2 or TRBV6-3 to TRBJ1-6, with 10 nucleotides matching TRBD1. Germline values: CDR1 MNHEY, CDR2 SVGEGT. The CDR3 loop spans 15 amino acids. V lost 2 bases to trimming and J lost 8 bases; unmatched junction nucleotides: 3. CDR3 sequence: CASSYPDRGYSPLHF. In DNA, the CDR3 is TGTGCCAGCAGTTACCCGGACAGGGGGTATTCACCCCTCCACTTT.

V and J are TRBV4-1 and TRBJ1-2; TRBD1 agrees at 8 bases. Germline V CDR1 and CDR2: MGHRA, YSYEKL. J was trimmed by 3 bases and V by 6 bases; bases with no gene match: 6. The CDR3 spans 14 residues. CDR3 bases: TGCGCCAGCAGTTCCGTGACAGGGGACTATGGCTACACCTTC. Translation gives CASSSVTGDYGYTF.

The CDR3 spells CASSQDWPKGNQPQHF. For the CDR3, the DNA is TGCGCCAGCAGCCAAGACTGGCCTAAGGGGAATCAGCCCCAGCATTTT. This chain links TRBV4-3 with TRBJ1-5, with D possibly TRBD1 on 5 matching bases. The CDR3 runs to 16 residues. The germline CDR1 and CDR2 sequences are LGHNA and YSLEER. The V end lost 0 bases, the J end lost 4 bases, and 13 bases lay between the germline ends.

This clone appeared a single time. This chain connects TRBV5-1 to TRBJ1-5; a possible D gene is TRBD1 (5 bases). Trimming shortened V by 5 bases and J by 1 base, and 13 bases separated the two germline ends. The germline gives CDR1 SGHRS, CDR2 YFSETQ. CDR3 length: 15 amino acids. In DNA form, the CDR3 reads TGCGCCAGCAGTTTAGACGGGGGGAGCAATCAGCCCCAGCATTTT. Translation: CASSLDGGSNQPQHF.